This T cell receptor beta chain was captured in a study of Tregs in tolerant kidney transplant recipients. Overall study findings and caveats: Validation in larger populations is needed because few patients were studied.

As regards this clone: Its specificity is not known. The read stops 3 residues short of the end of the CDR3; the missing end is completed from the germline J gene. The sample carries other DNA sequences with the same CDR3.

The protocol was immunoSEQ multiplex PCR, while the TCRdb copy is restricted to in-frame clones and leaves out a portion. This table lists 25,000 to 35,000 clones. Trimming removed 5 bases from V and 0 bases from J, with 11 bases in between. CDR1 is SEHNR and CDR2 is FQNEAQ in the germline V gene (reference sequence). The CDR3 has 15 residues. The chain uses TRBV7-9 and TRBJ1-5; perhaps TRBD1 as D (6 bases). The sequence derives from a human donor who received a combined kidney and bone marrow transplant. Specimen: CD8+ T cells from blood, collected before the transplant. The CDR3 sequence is CASSPGQYSNQPQHF. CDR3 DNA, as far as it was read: TGTGCCAGCAGCCCAGGACAGTATAGCAATCAGCCC.